The clone carrying this T cell receptor (beta chain) has a handful of counts. Original analysis: Reference gene primer amplification yielded estimated nucleated cell counts. Libraries were prepared by immunoSEQ multiplex PCR; TCRdb keeps only in-frame clonotypes and omits some of them. That table gives V, J and clone size, and the DNA gave D and trimming. The sample lists 85,000 to 120,000 clones; 60% to 80% were seen once. These data are taken from a study of blood T cell repertoires in COVID-19. The wider study: Samples came from the United States, Italy and Spain, spanning acute and convalescent COVID-19. T cells, B-cell-depleted T cells, or PBMCs supplied cDNA or gDNA.

CDR1 is MNHEY and CDR2 is SVGAGI in the germline V gene. The V gene lost 8 bases and the J gene lost 2 bases, with 13 bases spanning the gap. This CDR3 comprises 13 residues. The chain has TRBV6-5 and TRBJ2-7; D remains ambiguous. This TCR was recovered from a human donor with acute or convalescent COVID-19. The donor label of this sample is uncertain. Sequencing was carried out using peripheral blood. CDR3 sequence (DNA): TGTGCCAGCTCCAGTGTGTTCACCTACGAGCAGTACGTC. It encodes CASSSVFTYEQYV.